Sequencing of this T cell receptor (beta chain) was carried out in a study of yellow fever vaccine responses in identical twins. From the RT-PCR reads, TCRdb called clonotypes with MiXCR, one entry per CDR3 protein. The sample includes thousands of distinct CDR3 sequences, about 86% of them seen just once. For this clonotype: The antigen is unknown.

V lost 3 bases to trimming and J lost 5 bases, with 11 bases between them. The CDR3 consists of 13 residues. Study-wide results and caveats: Reportedly, the T cell response mounted by twins to vaccine seemed partly convergent, partly personalized.

This rearrangement joins TRBV23-1 to TRBJ2-7; D is undetermined. TRBV23-1 is filed as an ORF, its function uncertain. This TCR derives from a woman under 30 who received the yellow fever vaccine. The sample consisted of T cells from blood (PBMCs), unsorted or a sorted subset (not recorded which), taken before or after yellow fever vaccination (not recorded which). CDR3 nucleotide sequence: TGCGCCAGCAGTCAGCCAGGAAGTAACGAGCAGTACTTC. Amino acid sequence: CASSQPGSNEQYF.